This entry lists 11 T cell receptor beta chains sequenced from one sample in a study of blood T cell repertoires in COVID-19. The repertoire was sequenced with immunoSEQ multiplex PCR; TCRdb's copy has only in-frame clones and lacks some. Of a few hundred thousand clones in the sample, 70% to 90% were seen once. The sample taken for sequencing was peripheral blood. The receptors stem from a human donor in a cohort sampled during active COVID-19.

This chain joins TRBV21-1 and TRBJ1-6. TRBV21-1 is a pseudogene. CDR3 length: 16 residues. CDR3 region: CASSKVDGARASPLHF. The DNA for the CDR3 is TGTGCCAGCAGCAAAGTTGACGGAGCAAGAGCCTCACCCCTCCACTTT.

The rearrangement uses TRBV7-3 and TRBJ2-6; TRBD2 is a possible D gene (5 bases). The CDR3 runs to 17 residues. With 5 bases removed from V and 3 bases from J, the gap between germline ends came to 17 bases. CDR1 and CDR2 (germline): SGHTA, FQGTGA. The CDR3 sequence is CASSPLLSGVGANVLTF. DNA for the CDR3: TGTGCCAGCAGCCCCCTATTGTCCGGGGTTGGGGCCAACGTCCTGACTTTC.

Only a few counts were recorded for this clone. The chain is built from TRBV10-1 and TRBJ1-5; TRBD1 agrees at 9 bases. This CDR3 has 17 residues. Germline V gene data show CDR1 as WNHNN and CDR2 as SYGVQD (reference sequence). The V and J ends lost 10 bases and 4 bases, in that order; junction bases with no gene match: 17. This chain's CDR3 is CANLTGGYQLSNQPQHF. The CDR3 DNA follows: TGCGCCAACCTCACAGGGGGCTATCAATTGTCGAATCAGCCCCAGCATTTT.

This clone has only one observation. The chain's CDR3 is CATSDPAAGDTYEQYF. The CDR3 DNA is TGTGCCACCAGTGACCCTGCCGCCGGGGACACTTACGAGCAGTACTTC. The chain is built from TRBV24-1 and TRBJ2-7; tentative D call: TRBD1 (6 bases). V was pared by 4 bases and J by 4 bases, with 19 bases between. Per the germline V gene, CDR1 is KGHDR and CDR2 is SFDVKD. CDR3 length: 16 amino acids.

The CDR3 DNA follows: TGCGCCAGCAGCCAAGAACTAGCGGGGGGGAGCTCCTACAATGAGCAGTTCTTC. Amino acids: CASSQELAGGSSYNEQFF. The V and J genes are TRBV4-1 and TRBJ2-1; 13 positions match TRBD2. The length of the CDR3 is 18 residues. V dropped 0 bases and J dropped 0; count of bases not matched to a gene: 2. From germline, CDR1 is MGHRA and CDR2 YSYEKL.

The V and J genes are TRBV5-4 and TRBJ2-4, with 8 bases that match TRBD2. The length of the CDR3 is 17 residues. Germline V gene data show CDR1 as SGHNT and CDR2 as YYREEE (reference sequence). With V trimmed by 0 bases and J by 0 bases, 5 bases remained unmatched. CDR3 sequence (DNA): TGTGCCAGCAGCTTGGCAGCGGGGGATCTAGCCAAAAACATTCAGTACTTC. This gives the protein CASSLAAGDLAKNIQYF.

This clone was observed many times. The chain couples TRBV25-1 to TRBJ2-1, with D tentatively TRBD1 (6 bases). V was pared by 8 bases and J by 5 bases, with 10 bases between. The CDR3 length is 12 residues. CDR1 MGHDK and CDR2 SYGVNS come from the germline V gene. The CDR3 sequence: CASVRTDNEQFF. CDR3 coding DNA: TGTGCCAGCGTCAGGACAGACAATGAGCAGTTCTTC.

The rearrangement joins TRBV6-5 to TRBJ1-2; D is unclear. Trimming cost V 7 bases and J 0 bases, with 9 bases left between them. Germline CDR1 MNHEY, CDR2 SVGAGI. The CDR3 runs to 13 residues. The CDR3 sequence is CASIPPANYGYTF. CDR3 in DNA: TGTGCCAGCATACCCCCGGCTAACTATGGCTACACCTTC.

In this sample, this clone turned up once. The gene calls are TRBV5-1 and TRBJ2-4; 15 nucleotides match TRBD2. With 3 bases clipped from V and 0 bases from J, the junction kept 7 bases outside the gene matches. The CDR3 is made up of 19 amino acids. CDR1 SGHRS and CDR2 YFSETQ come from the germline V gene. In nucleotides, the CDR3 is TGCGCCAGCAGCTCCAACCCGGGACTAGCGGGGGGAGCCAAAAACATTCAGTACTTC. This sequence encodes CASSSNPGLAGGAKNIQYF.

This clone was seen only once. The rearrangement links TRBV30 to TRBJ1-2, with a weak D call TRBD1 (6 bases). Germline CDR1 and CDR2: GTSNPN and SVGIG (reference sequence). The CDR3 loop spans 12 amino acids. Trimming took 6 bases from V and 5 from J, leaving 13 bases between them. The CDR3 DNA sequence: TGTGCCTGCACAGGGTGGGGTTATGGCTACACCTTC. Encoded protein: CACTGWGYGYTF. The full variable domain, with the rest looked up from reference TRBV30 and TRBJ1-2, is SQTIHQWPATLVQPVGSPLSLECTVEGTSNPNLYWYRQAAGRGLQLLFYSVGIGQISSEVPQNLSASRPQDRQFILSSKKLLLSDSGFYLCACTGWGYGYTFGSGTRLTVV.

V and J are TRBV10-2 and TRBJ1-2, with TRBD1 matching 10 bases. This CDR3 is 14 amino acids long. Germline lookup yields CDR1 WSHSY and CDR2 SAAADI. V gave up 7 bases and J gave up 4 bases; unmatched junction bases: 6. The CDR3 loop is CASTRDRGGYGYTF. DNA for the CDR3: TGCGCCAGCACTAGGGACAGGGGAGGCTATGGCTACACCTTC.